This TCR beta chain was captured by sequencing in a study of CD8 T cells in ankylosing spondylitis. Overall study results and limits: Among TCR beta sequences, a motif of under ten highly homologous variants appeared characteristic of ankylosing spondylitis blood. Prior work had noted some motif variants in reactive arthritis blood and synovial fluid. Significant enrichment of disease-linked clones was reported in matched ankylosing spondylitis synovial fluid. Researchers report that disease-linked clones proved CD8+ and relatively rare in peripheral blood.

The length of the CDR3 is 15 residues. Looked up from germline, CDR1 is SGHTA and CDR2 is FQGNSA. V was shortened by 5 bases and J by 3 bases, with 14 bases between the two germline ends. In making TCR beta libraries, quantitative 5'-RACE with molecular barcodes was used. TCRdb processed the 5' RACE reads anew with MiXCR; each CDR3 protein has one entry. The sample lists hundreds of thousands of distinct CDR3 sequences; 10% to 15% were seen once. With respect to this clonotype: As yet, its antigen is unknown.

The sequence was collected from a male donor with ankylosing spondylitis. The material sequenced was blood, either unsorted or a sorted T cell fraction (not recorded which). The J gene is TRBJ1-5, the V gene TRBV7-2; D perhaps matches TRBD1 (6 bases). The CDR3 DNA reads TGTGCCAGCAGCCGAGATTACAGGGCCAATCAGCCCCAGCATTTT. Protein sequence: CASSRDYRANQPQHF.